The 5 T cell receptor beta chains given below trace back to one sample, sequenced in a study of blood T cell repertoires in COVID-19. The table came from immunoSEQ multiplex PCR; TCRdb's copy has only in-frame clones and leaves some out. The profile shows almost 65,000 clones, about 88% of them singletons. What was sequenced was PBMCs or T cells enriched from blood (not recorded which). The receptors here all came from a woman between 40 and 50 years old who had recovered from COVID-19.

This sequence joins TRBV11-2 and TRBJ1-1; D perhaps matches TRBD1 (6 bases). Germline V CDR1 and CDR2: SGHAT, FQNNGV. The length of the CDR3 is 15 residues. The V end was cut by 1 base, the J end by 4 bases, with 13 bases between. DNA of the CDR3: TGTGCCAGCAGCTTAGGGGGGGGGCTCGGCACTGAAGCTTTCTTT. Residues: CASSLGGGLGTEAFF.

This clone appeared a single time. J is TRBJ2-5 and V is TRBV18; perhaps TRBD2 as D (5 bases). There are 17 residues in the CDR3. V lost 1 base, J lost 3 bases, and 18 bases lay in between. Germline V lookup: CDR1 KGHSH, CDR2 LQKENI. CDR3 in DNA: TGTGCCAGCTCACCACTGATGCTGGGGAGCACCGAAGAGACCCAGTACTTC. Its protein is CASSPLMLGSTEETQYF. Using reference TRBV18 and TRBJ2-5 for the parts outside the CDR3, the full variable domain is NAGVMQNPRHLVRRRGQEARLRCSPMKGHSHVYWYRQLPEEGLKFMVYLQKENIIDESGMPKERFSAEFPKEGPSILRIQQVVRGDSAAYFCASSPLMLGSTEETQYFGPGTRLLVL.

This chain joins TRBV20-1 and TRBJ1-2; D perhaps matches TRBD1 (6 bases). CDR3 length: 11 residues. Germline CDR1 DFQATT, CDR2 SNEGSKA (reference sequence). CDR3 sequence reads: CSHRERSGYTF. CDR3 DNA: TGCAGCCACAGGGAACGGTCCGGCTACACCTTC.

The chain links TRBV11-3 to TRBJ1-1; 9 nucleotides line up with TRBD1. Per the germline V gene, CDR1 is SGHNT and CDR2 is YENEEA. There are 15 residues in the CDR3. V dropped 5 bases and J dropped 5; count of bases not matched to a gene: 9. CDR3: CASSTTGQGQTEAFF. In nucleotides, the CDR3 is TGTGCCAGCAGCACTACGGGACAGGGCCAGACTGAAGCTTTCTTT.

The chain employs TRBV6-5 and TRBJ2-5; D gene uncertain. This CDR3 has 14 residues. Germline loops: CDR1 MNHEY, CDR2 SVGAGI. The V and J ends lost 3 bases and 1 base respectively, with 9 bases between them. The CDR3 nucleotides are TGTGCCAGCAGTTATTGGGCGAGCCAAGAGACCCAGTACTTC. Its translation: CASSYWASQETQYF.